A selection of T cell receptor beta chains follows, all from one sample in a study of blood T cell repertoires in COVID-19. Assay used: immunoSEQ multiplex PCR; TCRdb lists only in-frame clones, some missing. The sample carries some 340,000 clones, 85% recorded once. Material: peripheral blood. The receptors were gathered from a young woman with acute or convalescent COVID-19. Each CDR3 is given without its conserved first and last residue.

j_call v_call cdr3_aa
TRBJ2-6 TRBV19 ASRPRALSGANVLT
TRBJ2-7 TRBV4-1 ASSPPGLEQY
TRBJ1-2 TRBV7-9 ASSDTRQGLNYGYT
TRBJ2-7 TRBV6-5 ASSSPGQGAGEQY
TRBJ1-4 TRBV30 ACESGTNEKLF
TRBJ2-2 TRBV7-8 ASSLTGAGTGELF
TRBJ2-1 TRBV9 ASSGSGRGNEQF
TRBJ1-6 TRBV6-4 ASSPRGDSPLH
TRBJ2-1 TRBV10-1 ASSFGRGAYNEQF
TRBJ1-5 TRBV10-2 ASSEGQGGSNQPQH
TRBJ1-1 TRBV3-1/TRBV3-2 ASSGGGEAF
TRBJ2-5 TRBV5-1 ASSFKLGAGETQY
TRBJ2-3 TRBV21-1 ASSNTRREIDTQY
TRBJ1-6 TRBV27 ASSLGTGSSPLH
TRBJ2-1 TRBV7-3 ASSQGLQYHEQF
TRBJ1-1 TRBV12-3/TRBV12-4 ASSYRKRTEAF
TRBJ2-7 TRBV5-1 ASSLTATYEQY
TRBJ2-1 TRBV5-1 ASSYSGRPVYNEQF
TRBJ2-7 TRBV4-1 ASSQDTGGEQY
TRBJ2-2 TRBV12-3/TRBV12-4 ASSSTGAGELF